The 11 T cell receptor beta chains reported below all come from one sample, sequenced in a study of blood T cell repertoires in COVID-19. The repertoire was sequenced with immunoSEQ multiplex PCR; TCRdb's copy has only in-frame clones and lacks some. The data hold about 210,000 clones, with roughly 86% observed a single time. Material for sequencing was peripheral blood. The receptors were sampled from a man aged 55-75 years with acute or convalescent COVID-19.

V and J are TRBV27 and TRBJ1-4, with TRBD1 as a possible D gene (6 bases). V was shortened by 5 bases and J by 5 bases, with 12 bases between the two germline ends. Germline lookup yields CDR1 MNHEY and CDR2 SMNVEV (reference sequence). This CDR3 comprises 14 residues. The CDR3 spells CASSPWTANEKLFF. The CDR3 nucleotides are TGTGCCAGCAGTCCTTGGACAGCAAATGAAAAACTGTTTTTT.

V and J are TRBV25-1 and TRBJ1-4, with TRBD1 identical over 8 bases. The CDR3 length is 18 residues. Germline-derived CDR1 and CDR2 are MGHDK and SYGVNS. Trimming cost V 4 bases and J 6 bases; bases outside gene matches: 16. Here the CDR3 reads CASSGQGKGFRYDEKLFF. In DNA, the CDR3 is TGTGCCAGCAGTGGACAGGGGAAAGGATTTCGGTACGATGAAAAACTGTTTTTT.

The CDR3 nucleotides read TGTGCCAGTAGTATAGGACCAGCGAACAATGAGCAGTTCTTC. This translates into CASSIGPANNEQFF. The V gene is TRBV19, the J gene TRBJ2-1, with D uncertain. In germline, CDR1 is LNHDA, CDR2 SQIVND (reference sequence). V was cut by 1 base and J by 5 bases, with 9 bases left in between. The CDR3 length is 14 residues.

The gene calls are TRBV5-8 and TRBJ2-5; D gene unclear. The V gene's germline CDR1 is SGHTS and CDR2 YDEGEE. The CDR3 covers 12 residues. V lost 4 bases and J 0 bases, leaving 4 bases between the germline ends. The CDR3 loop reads CASSLYQETQYF. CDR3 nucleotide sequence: TGTGCCAGCAGCCTGTACCAAGAGACCCAGTACTTC. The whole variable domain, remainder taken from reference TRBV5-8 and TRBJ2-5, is EAGVTQSPTHLIKTRGQQATLRCSPISGHTSVYWYQQALGLGLQFLLWYDEGEERNRGNFPPRFSGRQFPNYSSELNVNALELEDSALYLCASSLYQETQYFGPGTRLLVL.

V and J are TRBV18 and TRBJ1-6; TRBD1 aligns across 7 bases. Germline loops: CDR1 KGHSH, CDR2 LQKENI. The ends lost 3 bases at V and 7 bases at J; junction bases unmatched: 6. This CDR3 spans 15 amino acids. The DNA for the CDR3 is TGTGCCAGCTCACCCGGACAGGAAAGGAATTCACCCCTCCACTTT. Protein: CASSPGQERNSPLHF.

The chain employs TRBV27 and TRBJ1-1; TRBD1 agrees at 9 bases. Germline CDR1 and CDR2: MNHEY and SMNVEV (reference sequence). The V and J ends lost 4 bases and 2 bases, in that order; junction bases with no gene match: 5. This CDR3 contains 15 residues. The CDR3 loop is CASSSDRGRNTEAFF. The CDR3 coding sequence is TGTGCCAGCAGTTCGGACAGGGGTAGAAACACTGAAGCTTTCTTT.

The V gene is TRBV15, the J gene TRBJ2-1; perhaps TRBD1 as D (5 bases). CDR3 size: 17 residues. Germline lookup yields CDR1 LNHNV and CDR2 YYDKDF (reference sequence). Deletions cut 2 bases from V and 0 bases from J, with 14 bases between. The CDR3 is CATSRPPAGNSYNEQFF. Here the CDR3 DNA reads TGTGCCACCAGCAGACCGCCGGCAGGGAACTCCTACAATGAGCAGTTCTTC.

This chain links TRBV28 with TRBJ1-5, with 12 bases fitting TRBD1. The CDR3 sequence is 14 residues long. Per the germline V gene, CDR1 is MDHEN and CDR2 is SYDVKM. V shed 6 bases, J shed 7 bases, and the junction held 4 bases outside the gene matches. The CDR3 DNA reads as TGTGCCAGCAGAGGGACAGGGGGCGGACAGCCCCAGCATTTT. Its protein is CASRGTGGGQPQHF.

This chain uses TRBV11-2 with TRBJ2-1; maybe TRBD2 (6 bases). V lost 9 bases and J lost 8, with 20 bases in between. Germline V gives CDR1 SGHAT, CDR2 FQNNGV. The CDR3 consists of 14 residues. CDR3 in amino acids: CARANRDCVDEQFF. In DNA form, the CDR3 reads TGTGCCAGAGCTAACCGGGACTGCGTCGATGAGCAGTTCTTC.

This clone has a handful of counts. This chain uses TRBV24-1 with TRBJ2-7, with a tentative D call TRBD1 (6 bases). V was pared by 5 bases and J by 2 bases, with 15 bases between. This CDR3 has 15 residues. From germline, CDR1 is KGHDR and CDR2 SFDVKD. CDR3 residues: CATSGGTQLPYEQYF. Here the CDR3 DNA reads TGTGCCACCAGTGGGGGGACACAGCTCCCCTACGAGCAGTACTTC.

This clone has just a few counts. The CDR3, as DNA: TGCGCCAGCAGCTCCTGGGGGGGACTAGTTAACACCGGGGAGCTGTTTTTT. Residues: CASSSWGGLVNTGELFF. This sequence joins TRBV5-1 and TRBJ2-2, with 8 bases matching TRBD2. There are 17 residues in the CDR3. With 3 bases clipped from V and 2 bases from J, the junction kept 9 bases outside the gene matches. The germline V gene has CDR1 SGHRS and CDR2 YFSETQ.